One and the same sample provided the 14 T cell receptor beta chains below, sequenced in a study of blood T cell repertoires in COVID-19. Measured with immunoSEQ multiplex PCR; TCRdb has only the in-frame clones, and not every one. The sample holds about 97,000 clones; roughly 85% are singletons and the top ten take about 1.8%. Sequencing was carried out using peripheral blood. The receptor set was obtained from a woman aged 70-85 years with active or convalescent COVID-19.

The chain joins TRBV11-2 to TRBJ2-3; TRBD1 aligns across 9 bases. Germline CDR1 SGHAT, CDR2 FQNNGV. The CDR3 consists of 14 residues. Trimming took 5 bases from V and 1 from J; bases not matched to a gene: 1. The CDR3: CASSRTGGTDTQYF. CDR3 nucleotide sequence: TGTGCCAGCAGCCGGACAGGGGGCACAGATACGCAGTATTTT.

This chain joins TRBV6-1 and TRBJ1-5; TRBD1 matches 7 bases. V lost 1 base and J lost 2; bases outside the gene matches: 5. Germline V CDR1 and CDR2: MNHNS, SASEGT. CDR3 length equals 16 residues. Here the CDR3 DNA reads TGTGCCAGCAGTGAAGTAACAGGGGAGGGCAATCAGCCCCAGCATTTT. This gives the protein CASSEVTGEGNQPQHF.

This clone was found once. The V and J genes are TRBV27 and TRBJ1-2; TRBD1 is a possible D gene (5 bases). The CDR3 consists of 15 residues. Trimming took 4 bases from V and 5 from J, leaving 17 bases between them. Germline V lookup: CDR1 MNHEY, CDR2 SMNVEV (reference sequence). Here the CDR3 DNA reads TGTGCCAGCAGTTCCTCTTTAGGAGGGGCGTATGGCTACACCTTC. This sequence encodes CASSSSLGGAYGYTF.

V is TRBV10-3 and J is TRBJ1-5; 11 nucleotides match TRBD1. Trimming at V came to 3 bases and at J to 3 bases, leaving 13 bases not matched to a gene. Per the germline V gene, CDR1 is ENHRY and CDR2 is SYGVKD. The CDR3 has 19 residues. The CDR3 reads CAISETGTGGANLNQPQHF. CDR3 sequence (DNA): TGTGCCATCAGTGAAACCGGGACAGGGGGAGCCAACCTCAATCAGCCCCAGCATTTT.

The CDR3, as DNA: TGTGCCTGGAGTACTAGCGGGAGCTTGGTCGAGCAGTACTTC. As protein: CAWSTSGSLVEQYF. This chain links TRBV30 with TRBJ2-7, with 11 bases that match TRBD2. Unmatched junction bases numbered 6, after V lost 2 bases and J lost 6 bases. CDR3 length: 14 residues. Germline V gives CDR1 GTSNPN, CDR2 SVGIG (reference sequence).

This clone was detected a few times. The CDR3 DNA reads as TGTGCCATCAGTGACTCGACAAAGACTGAAGCTTTCTTT. Its protein product is CAISDSTKTEAFF. The chain uses TRBV10-3 and TRBJ1-1; D call uncertain. The ends were cut back, 3 bases at V and 5 bases at J, with 10 bases in the middle. The CDR3 sequence is 13 residues long. Germline V gene lookup returns CDR1 ENHRY and CDR2 SYGVKD.

The CDR3 region is CASSLSVYGYTF. DNA for the CDR3: TGTGCCAGCAGTTTATCGGTCTATGGCTACACCTTC. This chain links TRBV28 with TRBJ1-2; D not resolved. CDR3 length: 12 amino acids. With 1 base removed from V and 4 bases from J, the gap between germline ends came to 4 bases. CDR1 is MDHEN, CDR2 SYDVKM, per germline.

This clone was seen more than once but under ten times. The chain combines TRBV3-1 (or the pseudogene TRBV3-2) with TRBJ2-7; possible D gene TRBD1, 5 bases. Germline lookup yields CDR1 LGHDT and CDR2 YNNKEL (reference sequence). This CDR3 contains 15 residues. V was trimmed by 0 bases and J by 4 bases, leaving 13 bases between them. CDR3: CASSQDPSRQYEQYF. Written as DNA, the CDR3 is TGTGCCAGCAGCCAAGATCCAAGCCGACAGTACGAGCAGTACTTC.

V usage is TRBV11-3 and J usage is TRBJ1-6; D may be TRBD1 (6 bases). Germline CDR1 SGHNT, CDR2 YENEEA. This CDR3 is 15 amino acids long. V was trimmed by 2 bases and J by 5 bases, leaving 10 bases between them. CDR3 amino acids: CASSLRGQDNSPLHF. The CDR3 DNA reads TGTGCCAGCAGCTTAAGGGGACAAGATAATTCACCCCTCCACTTT.

This chain joins TRBV2 and TRBJ1-6; no clear D gene. The length of the CDR3 is 14 residues. With 6 bases removed from V and 5 bases from J, the gap between germline ends came to 11 bases. The germline CDR1 and CDR2 sequences are SNHLY and FYNNEI. Here the CDR3 reads CASRGMRDNSPLHF. The CDR3 DNA is TGTGCCAGCAGGGGGATGAGGGATAATTCACCCCTCCACTTT.

V and J are TRBV27 and TRBJ1-2; 7 bases are shared with TRBD1. The J segment lost 8 bases and the V segment lost 4 bases, leaving 7 bases of the junction unmatched. Per the germline V gene, CDR1 is MNHEY and CDR2 is SMNVEV (reference sequence). The CDR3 contains 13 residues. Written as DNA, the CDR3 is TGTGCCAGCAGTTCGGAGGGGGCACGAGGCTACACCTTC. It is translated as CASSSEGARGYTF.

The V and J genes are TRBV11-3 and TRBJ2-1; 11 bases are shared with TRBD2. CDR1 is SGHNT and CDR2 is YENEEA in the germline V gene. This CDR3 contains 17 residues. V shed 6 bases and J 4 bases; nucleotides not matched to a gene: 11. The CDR3 DNA follows: TGTGCCAGCAGGGCCCATAGCGGGAGGGCCATTTACAATGAGCAGTTCTTC. Protein: CASRAHSGRAIYNEQFF. Variable domain in full (rest from reference TRBV11-3 and TRBJ2-1): EAGVVQSPRYKIIEKKQPVAFWCNPISGHNTLYWYLQNLGQGPELLIRYENEEAVDDSQLPKDRFSAERLKGVDSTLKIQPAELGDSAVYLCASRAHSGRAIYNEQFFGPGTRLTVL.

The chain recombines TRBV7-9 with TRBJ2-3; 9 bases align to TRBD2. The CDR3 consists of 18 residues. Germline V gives CDR1 SEHNR, CDR2 FQNEAQ (reference sequence). The J segment lost 6 bases and the V segment lost 5 bases, leaving 18 bases of the junction unmatched. The CDR3 spells CASSPRGAAGGRSDTQYF. The CDR3 DNA is TGTGCCAGCAGCCCGAGGGGGGCAGCGGGGGGCCGCTCGGATACGCAGTATTTT.

The gene calls are TRBV28 and TRBJ2-1, with 9 bases fitting TRBD2. The CDR3 sequence is 15 residues long. V was clipped by 7 bases and J by 1 base; unmatched bases: 5. Germline V gene data show CDR1 as MDHEN and CDR2 as SYDVKM. The CDR3 region is CASTQAGGSYNEQFF. CDR3 DNA sequence: TGTGCCAGCACTCAAGCGGGGGGATCCTACAATGAGCAGTTCTTC.